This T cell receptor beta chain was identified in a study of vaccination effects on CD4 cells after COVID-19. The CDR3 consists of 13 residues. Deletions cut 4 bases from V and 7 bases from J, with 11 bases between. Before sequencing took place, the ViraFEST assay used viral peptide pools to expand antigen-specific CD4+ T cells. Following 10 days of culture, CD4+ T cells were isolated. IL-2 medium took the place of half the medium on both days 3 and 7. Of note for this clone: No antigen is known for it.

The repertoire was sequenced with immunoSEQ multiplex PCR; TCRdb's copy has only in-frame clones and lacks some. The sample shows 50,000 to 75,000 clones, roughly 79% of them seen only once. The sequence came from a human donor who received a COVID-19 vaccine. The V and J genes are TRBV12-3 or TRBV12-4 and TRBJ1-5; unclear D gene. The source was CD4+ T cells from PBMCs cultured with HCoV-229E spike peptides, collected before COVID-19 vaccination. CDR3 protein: CASSSVIPQPQHF. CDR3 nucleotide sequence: TGTGCCAGCAGTTCGGTCATACCCCAGCCCCAGCATTTT.